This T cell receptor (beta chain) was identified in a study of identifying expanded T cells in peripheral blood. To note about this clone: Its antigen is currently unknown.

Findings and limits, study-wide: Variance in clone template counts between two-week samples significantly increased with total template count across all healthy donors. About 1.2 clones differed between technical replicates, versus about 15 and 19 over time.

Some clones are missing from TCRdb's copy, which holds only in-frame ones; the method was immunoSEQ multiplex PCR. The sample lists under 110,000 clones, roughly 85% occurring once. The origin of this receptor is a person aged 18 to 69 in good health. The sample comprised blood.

CDR3 nucleotide sequence: TGTGCCAGCAGCTTCCGTCCTGGACAGGGGGCGGACAATCAGCCCCAGCATTTT. Its translation is CASSFRPGQGADNQPQHF. The chain combines TRBV5-6 with TRBJ1-5; 11 bases are a match to TRBD1. The CDR3 is 18 residues long. Germline loops: CDR1 SGHDT, CDR2 YYEEEE. Trimming at V came to 2 bases and at J to 3 bases, leaving 10 bases not matched to a gene.